This T cell receptor (beta chain) was sequenced in a study of T cell responses to AZD1222 COVID-19 vaccine. About this clone: Its target is not known.

Sequenced by immunoSEQ multiplex PCR; TCRdb stores in-frame clones only, minus some. Of roughly 65,000 clones in the sample, 83% are singletons; the top ten hold about 23%. The CDR3 sequence is 15 residues long. CDR1 is MNHEY, CDR2 SVGAGI, per germline. With 4 bases clipped from V and 9 bases from J, the junction kept 9 bases outside the gene matches. The study, taken as a whole, reports: The donors showed a predominance of white British ancestry and of females, with possible underestimation of clonal diversity.

The sample here was peripheral blood, taken 28 days after the second AZD1222 dose. The V and J genes are TRBV6-5 and TRBJ1-6, with 7 bases matching TRBD1. This receptor was taken from an adult who received the AZD1222 COVID-19 vaccine. The CDR3 loop is CASSSGQAGGSPLHF. The CDR3 nucleotides are TGTGCCAGCAGTTCAGGACAGGCCGGGGGTTCACCCCTCCACTTT.